This T cell receptor (beta chain) was captured in a study of early T cells in non-severe SARS-CoV-2 infection. Relative to its sample, this clonotype is medium-sized. Individual cDNA molecules carried attached unique molecular identifiers. MiXCR, run by TCRdb on the 5' RACE reads, gives a single entry per CDR3 protein. The profile shows tens of thousands of distinct CDR3 sequences, 3% to 4% of them singletons. V lost 4 bases, J lost 6 bases, and 9 bases stayed unmatched. Germline V CDR1 and CDR2: SGHTA, FQGTGA. This CDR3 is 15 amino acids long. V and J are TRBV7-3 and TRBJ2-3; 8 positions match TRBD2. What was sequenced was whole blood. The sequence came from an adult who was a healthcare worker with PCR-confirmed SARS-CoV-2 infection or an uninfected control (not recorded which). The CDR3 sequence is CASSSALAGTDTQYF. CDR3 nucleotide sequence: TGTGCCAGCAGCTCTGCCTTAGCGGGAACGGATACGCAGTATTTT. Variable domain in full (rest from reference TRBV7-3 and TRBJ2-3): GAGVSQTPSNKVTEKGKYVELRCDPISGHTALYWYRQSLGQGPEFLIYFQGTGAADDSGLPNDRFFAVRPEGSVSTLKIQRTERGDSAVYLCASSSALAGTDTQYFGPGTRLTVL.